This passage covers 10 T cell receptor beta chains from one sample sequenced in a study of T cells in localized non-small cell lung cancer. Sequencing was performed with immunoSEQ multiplex PCR; in TCRdb, only in-frame clones are kept and a portion is missing. The repertoire has 70,000 to 100,000 clones, approximately 91% of them found once; the top ten carry roughly 4.3%. The input for sequencing was PBMCs, taken before any cancer treatment. Every receptor here comes from a woman aged 35-70 years with stage II squamous cell lung carcinoma.

CDR3 region: CASSLAGGVRAKNEQYF. CDR3 coding DNA: TGTGCCAGCAGCTTGGCTGGAGGGGTGCGTGCTAAGAACGAGCAGTACTTC. The chain combines TRBV5-5 with TRBJ2-7, with D possibly matching TRBD2 (6 bases). Germline V lookup: CDR1 SGHKS, CDR2 YYEKEE (reference sequence). The CDR3 consists of 17 residues. V was cut by 0 bases and J by 5 bases, with 21 bases left in between.

The chain couples TRBV27 to TRBJ2-1, with 9 positions matching TRBD2. Germline V lookup: CDR1 MNHEY, CDR2 SMNVEV (reference sequence). The CDR3 loop spans 19 amino acids. The V segment lost 2 bases and the J segment 0 bases; nucleotides outside the gene matches: 11. The CDR3 reads CASSLSPLAGWSSYNEQFF. The CDR3 DNA follows: TGTGCCAGCAGTTTAAGCCCCCTAGCGGGGTGGTCCTCCTACAATGAGCAGTTCTTC.

The V and J genes are TRBV15 and TRBJ1-2, with 10 positions matching TRBD1. CDR3 length equals 15 residues. Germline CDR1 reads LNHNV; CDR2 reads YYDKDF (reference sequence). The trim removed 2 bases at V and 5 bases at J, leaving 5 bases unmatched. CDR3 region: CATSRKTGGEYGYTF. CDR3 sequence (DNA): TGTGCCACCAGCAGAAAGACAGGGGGCGAATATGGCTACACCTTC.

This CDR3 reads CASSFGMSMEKLFF. In DNA, the CDR3 is TGTGCCAGCAGCTTTGGGATGTCAATGGAAAAACTGTTTTTT. This sequence joins TRBV7-2 and TRBJ1-4; no clear D gene. Deletions cut 3 bases from V and 8 bases from J, with 13 bases between. Germline CDR1 and CDR2: SGHTA and FQGNSA. CDR3 length: 14 amino acids.

The rearrangement uses TRBV5-4 and TRBJ1-4; 9 bases match TRBD1. Germline CDR1 SGHNT, CDR2 YYREEE (reference sequence). The trim removed 0 bases at V and 6 bases at J, leaving 9 bases unmatched. The CDR3 covers 17 residues. CDR3 in amino acids: CASSLGTGVRRDEKLFF. CDR3 in DNA: TGTGCCAGCAGCTTGGGGACAGGGGTAAGGAGGGATGAAAAACTGTTTTTT.

The genes are TRBV7-9 and TRBJ1-2; D gene uncertain. V lost 1 base and J 0 bases, leaving 9 bases between the germline ends. Germline V CDR1 and CDR2: SEHNR, FQNEAQ (reference sequence). CDR3 size: 15 residues. CDR3: CASSLDVISNYGYTF. The DNA of the CDR3 is TGTGCCAGCAGCTTAGATGTAATATCTAACTATGGCTACACCTTC.

In the case of this clone: A junction end diverges from the germline sequence, so it may reflect a read error. J is TRBJ1-2 and V is TRBV6-1, with D unresolved. The germline V gene encodes CDR1 MNHNS and CDR2 SASEGT. CDR3 length equals 12 residues. The CDR3 DNA follows: TGTGCCAGCAGTGATCGAGGTGTTACCTACGCCTTC. Amino acids: CASSDRGVTYAF.

Notes on this clone: One end of the junction is discordant with germline, which a read error may explain. The chain recombines TRBV7-7 with TRBJ2-5; 8 bases map to TRBD1. CDR1 and CDR2 from the germline V gene are SSHAT and FNYEAQ (reference sequence). This CDR3 has 16 residues. As DNA, the CDR3 is TGTGCTAGCAGCCCGGGCCGGACAGGGCGGCGAGAGACCCAGTACTTC. Amino acids: CASSPGRTGRRETQYF.

The rearrangement links TRBV30 to TRBJ2-5; D is unresolved. Germline CDR1 and CDR2: GTSNPN and SVGIG (reference sequence). The ends were cut back, 1 base at V and 0 bases at J, with 3 bases in the middle. This CDR3 is built from 12 residues. CDR3 region: CAWSENQETQYF. In DNA, the CDR3 is TGTGCCTGGAGTGAAAACCAAGAGACCCAGTACTTC.

The chain carries TRBV27 and TRBJ2-7; D uncertain. There are 12 residues in the CDR3. CDR1 is MNHEY, CDR2 SMNVEV, per germline (reference sequence). V was trimmed by 4 bases and J by 5 bases, leaving 9 bases between them. The CDR3: CASSSRVDEQYF. The CDR3 DNA follows: TGTGCCAGCAGTTCAAGGGTCGACGAGCAGTACTTC.